The present TCR beta chain was sequenced within a study of human CD4 T cells and Enterobacteriaceae (dated by TCRdb to 2020 to 2021). Overall study outcomes, separate from this receptor: Ex vivo, broadly cross-reactive clonotypes were observed to appear more expanded than specific clonotypes, with about 55% of the 19 and about 65% of the roughly 30 being found within the top 5%. The reactivity of ex vivo clonotypes was inferred solely through the matching of nucleotide sequences to CFSE-low cultures from the same donors.

Deep-level sequencing, with a detection sensitivity of one cell in 200,000, was applied to the ex vivo total memory CD4+ samples. The QIAamp DNA Micro Kit was used to extract genomic DNA from cell pellets, and spectrophotometry was used to check the quantity and purity of the genomic DNA. Amplification of TCR Vbeta CDR3 regions was performed with the immunoSEQ multiplex PCR assay. Amplicons were sequenced on the Illumina HiSeq platform. The retrieved sequences were 87 nucleotides long and included the CDR3 region. The study's own analysis went as follows. A clonotype was defined as a unique productive TCR Vbeta nucleotide sequence, quantified by productive template frequency from ImmunoSEQ Analyzer V3.0. A threshold set at the top 5th percentile of each frequency-ranked repertoire was used to define expanded clonotypes. The R package fossil was used to compute repertoire overlap as Chao-Jaccard, and the R package MASS was used to visualize the overlap by nonmetric multidimensional scaling. TCRdb stores this immuneACCESS table with in-frame sequences only. Part of the clones is absent; in the studies checked, under half of the shortfall reflects unresolved V genes, and no reason is known for the rest. V and J calls and clone size are given by that table; D and trimming were obtained from the DNA. A total of some 26,000 clones appear in this sample, 70% to 90% of them only once. Around 0.91% of the sample is in the top ten clones.

On a FACSAria III, memory CD4+ T cells were FACS-sorted to over 95% purity, defined as all CD4+ cells except CD45RA+CCR7+CD95- naive cells. Blood from healthy donors was obtained from blood donation centers in Switzerland. Positive selection with CD4 and CD14 magnetic microbeads was used to enrich total CD4+ T cells and monocytes. Before sorting, CD8+, CD14+, CD16+, CD56+, CD19+ and CD25-bright cells were excluded. To assess in vivo expansion of bacteria-reactive clonotypes, total memory CD4+ T cells from a couple of blood donors were sequenced directly ex vivo. Peripheral blood mononuclear cells were isolated from donor blood using Ficoll-Paque Plus. A distance of 12 bases separates the germline ends of V and J, which lose 7 bases and 1 base respectively. The germline V gene supplies CDR1 SGHRS and CDR2 YFSETQ. Its CDR3 holds 14 amino acids, cysteine through phenylalanine. Only CDR3 DNA remains: 42 bases, in frame from the first base.

Comments on this clone: This clone's antigen is unknown. Qualities for individual bases were not recorded, and no much larger clone is one base off.

Sequenced material: memory CD4+ T cells from blood. The cell subset or site label here, explained by the study, means: total memory CD4 T cells sorted directly ex vivo, unstimulated. The TCR originated in a human donor in good health. Recombination joined TRBV5-1 with TRBJ1-5; D gene: possibly TRBD1, on 5 matching bases. The DNA reads TGCGCCAGCTCCGTCGGGGGAAGCAATCAGCCCCAGCATTTT. Translated, it reads CASSVGGSNQPQHF. With the rest looked up from the reference TRBV5-1 and TRBJ1-5 genes rather than sequenced, the full variable domain is KAGVTQTPRYLIKTRGQQVTLSCSPISGHRSVSWYQQTPGQGLQFLFEYFSETQRNKGNFPGRFSGRQFSNSRSEMNVSTLELGDSALYLCASSVGGSNQPQHFGDGTRLSIL.